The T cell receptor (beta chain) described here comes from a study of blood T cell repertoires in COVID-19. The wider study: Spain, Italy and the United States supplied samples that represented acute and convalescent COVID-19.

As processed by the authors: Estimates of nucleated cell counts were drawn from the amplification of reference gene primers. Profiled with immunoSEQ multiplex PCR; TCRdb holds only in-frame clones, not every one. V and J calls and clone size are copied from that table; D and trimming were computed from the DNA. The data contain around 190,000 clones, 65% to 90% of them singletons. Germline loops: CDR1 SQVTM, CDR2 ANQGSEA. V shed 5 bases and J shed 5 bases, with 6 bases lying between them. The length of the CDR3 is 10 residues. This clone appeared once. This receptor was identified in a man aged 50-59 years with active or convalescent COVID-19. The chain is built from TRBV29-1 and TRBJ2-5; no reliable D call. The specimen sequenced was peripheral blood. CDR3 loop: CSVRLETQYF. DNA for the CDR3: TGCAGCGTTCGACTGGAGACCCAGTACTTC.